The 4 T cell receptor beta chains listed next were all sequenced from one sample in a study of T cell repertoires in cytomegalovirus infection. In TCRdb, the reads were re-called with MiXCR into one record per CDR3 protein. The data hold 150,000 or so distinct CDR3 sequences, with approximately 30% observed a single time. The antigens these receptors bind are not known. The sequences come from CD8+ T cells from cultured PBMCs, collected from culture after CMV antigen stimulation. The source of these receptors is a human donor in good health (CMV status not recorded). Some clones in this sample may be carry-over from other donors' samples.

Of note for this clonotype: A single base separates this from a much larger clone, so it may be a read error. The chain recombines TRBV7-2 with TRBJ1-6; D remains unclear. Looked up from germline, CDR1 is SGHTA and CDR2 is FQGNSA. CDR3 length: 14 amino acids. Trimming removed 5 bases at V and 6 bases at J, with 11 bases between. This chain's CDR3 is CASSPTWPNSPLHF. The CDR3 DNA follows: TGTGCCAGCAGCCCGACATGGCCTAATTCACCCCTCCACTTT.

This clonotype was detected a few times. CDR3 in DNA: TGTGCCAGCAGTTTAGGGACGGACCCTGTTTACGAGCAGTACTTC. Encoded protein: CASSLGTDPVYEQYF. V and J are TRBV12-3 or TRBV12-4 and TRBJ2-7; D unresolved. This CDR3 region has 15 residues. The V end lost 1 base, the J end lost 4 bases, and 14 bases lay between the germline ends.

The genes are TRBV6-8 and TRBJ2-1, with 7 bases identical to TRBD2. From germline, CDR1 is MNHGY and CDR2 SAAAGT. This CDR3 is 15 amino acids long. The V and J ends lost 7 bases and 2 bases, in that order; junction bases with no gene match: 8. The CDR3 loop is CASTHGGGTYNEQFF. The CDR3 nucleotides read TGTGCCAGCACCCACGGCGGGGGAACCTACAATGAGCAGTTCTTC.

V gene TRBV18 combines with J gene TRBJ2-2, with 9 positions matching TRBD1. CDR1 KGHSH and CDR2 LQKENI come from the germline V gene. J gave up 3 bases and V 4 bases, and 6 bases lay outside the gene matches. This CDR3 is 16 amino acids long. The CDR3 reads CASSQLRDRDTGELFF. DNA for the CDR3: TGTGCCAGCTCACAACTCCGGGACAGGGACACCGGGGAGCTGTTTTTT.